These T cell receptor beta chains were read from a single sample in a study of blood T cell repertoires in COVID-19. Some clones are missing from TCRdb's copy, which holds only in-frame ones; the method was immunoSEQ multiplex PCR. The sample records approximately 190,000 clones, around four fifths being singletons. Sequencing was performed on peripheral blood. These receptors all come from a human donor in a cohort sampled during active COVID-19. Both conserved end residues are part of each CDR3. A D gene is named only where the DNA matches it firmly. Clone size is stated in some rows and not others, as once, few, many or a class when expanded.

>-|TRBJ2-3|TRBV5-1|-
CASSLEAEGSDTQYF
TGCGCCAGCAGCTTGGAAGCGGAAGGTTCAGATACGCAGTATTTT
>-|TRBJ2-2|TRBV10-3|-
CAISESRGNTGELFF
TGTGCCATCAGTGAGTCGAGAGGGAACACCGGGGAGCTGTTTTTT
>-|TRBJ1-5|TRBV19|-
CASELGRGGGHQPQHF
TGTGCCAGTGAGCTGGGCAGGGGTGGGGGACACCAGCCCCAGCATTTT
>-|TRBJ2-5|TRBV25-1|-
CASMPGHLTTQYF
TGTGCCAGCATGCCGGGACACTTAACGACCCAGTACTTC
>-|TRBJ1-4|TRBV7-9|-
CASSFSGAGEKLFF
TGTGCCAGCAGCTTCTCAGGGGCAGGAGAAAAACTGTTTTTT
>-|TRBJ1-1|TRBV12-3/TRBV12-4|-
CASSLPPNTEAFF
TGTGCCAGCAGTTTACCCCCTAACACTGAAGCTTTCTTT
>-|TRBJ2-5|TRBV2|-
CASSVRTQYF
TGTGCCAGCAGTGTGAGGACCCAGTACTTC
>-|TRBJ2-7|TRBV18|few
CASSRLANDEQYF
TGTGCCAGCTCACGCCTAGCGAACGACGAGCAGTACTTC
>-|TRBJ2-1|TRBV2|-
CASRAGLSGDEQFF
TGTGCCAGCAGGGCGGGTCTTAGTGGCGATGAGCAGTTCTTC
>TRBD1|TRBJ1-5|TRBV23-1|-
CAGTGQNPGQGNQPQHF
TGCGCCGGCACGGGGCAGAATCCGGGACAGGGCAATCAGCCCCAGCATTTT
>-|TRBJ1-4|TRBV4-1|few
CASSQEPGTNEKLFF
TGCGCCAGCAGCCAAGAGCCAGGGACAAATGAAAAACTGTTTTTT
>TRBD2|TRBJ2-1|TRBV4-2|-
CASSASGRATDEQFF
TGTGCCAGCAGCGCCAGCGGGAGGGCCACGGATGAGCAGTTCTTC
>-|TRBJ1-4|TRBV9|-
CASSPFRATNEKLFF
TGTGCCAGCAGCCCCTTTCGGGCAACTAATGAAAAACTGTTTTTT
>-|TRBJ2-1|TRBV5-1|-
CASSPPGGNEQFF
TGCGCCAGCAGCCCGCCTGGGGGGAATGAGCAGTTCTTC
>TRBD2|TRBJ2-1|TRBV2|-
CASQRLAGVPGNEQFF
TGTGCCAGCCAGAGACTAGCGGGAGTCCCAGGCAATGAGCAGTTCTTC
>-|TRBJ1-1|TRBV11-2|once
CASSLDLIVNTEAFF
TGTGCCAGCAGCTTAGATCTTATTGTGAACACTGAAGCTTTCTTT
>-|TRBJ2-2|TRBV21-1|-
CASSSTGKITGELFF
TGTGCCAGCAGCAGTACAGGGAAAATTACCGGGGAGCTGTTTTTT
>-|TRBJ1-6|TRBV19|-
CASATDYNSPLHF
TGTGCCAGCGCAACAGATTATAATTCACCCCTCCACTTT
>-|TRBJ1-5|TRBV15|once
CATSRAASGYQPQHF
TGTGCCACCAGCAGAGCTGCCTCGGGGTATCAGCCCCAGCATTTT
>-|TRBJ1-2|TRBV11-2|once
CASSLRGNGYTF
TGTGCCAGCAGCTTAAGGGGGAATGGCTACACCTTC
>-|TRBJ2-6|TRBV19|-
CASSRKDTSGANVLTF
TGTGCCAGTAGTAGAAAGGACACCTCTGGGGCCAACGTCCTGACTTTC
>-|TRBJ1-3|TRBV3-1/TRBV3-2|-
CASSQTGIGNTIYF
TGTGCCAGCAGCCAAACAGGGATCGGAAACACCATATATTTT
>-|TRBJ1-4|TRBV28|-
CASSLQDNEKLFF
TGTGCCAGCAGTTTACAGGATAATGAAAAACTGTTTTTT
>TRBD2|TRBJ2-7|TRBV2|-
CASTQGASGRPRGYEQYF
TGTGCCAGCACCCAAGGGGCTAGCGGCCGCCCTCGGGGTTACGAGCAGTACTTC
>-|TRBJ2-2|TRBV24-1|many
CATSDSDRNTGELFF
TGTGCCACCAGTGACTCGGACAGGAACACCGGGGAGCTGTTTTTT
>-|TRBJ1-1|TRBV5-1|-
CASSELGELNTEAFF
TGCGCCAGCAGCGAATTAGGAGAGCTGAACACTGAAGCTTTCTTT
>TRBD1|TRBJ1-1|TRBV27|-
CASSFSGGGTEAFF
TGTGCCAGCAGTTTCTCAGGGGGCGGCACTGAAGCTTTCTTT
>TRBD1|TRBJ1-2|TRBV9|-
CASSEGGGQGAGGYTF
TGTGCCAGCAGCGAAGGCGGTGGGCAGGGGGCGGGTGGCTACACCTTC
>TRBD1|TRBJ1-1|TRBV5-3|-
CARSLKWTGNPEAFF
TGTGCCAGAAGCCTAAAATGGACAGGGAACCCTGAAGCTTTCTTT
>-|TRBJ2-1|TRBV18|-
CASSPRLSWERSYNEQFF
TGTGCCAGCTCACCACGCCTCAGCTGGGAGCGGTCCTACAATGAGCAGTTCTTC
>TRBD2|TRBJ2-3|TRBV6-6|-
CASSPGLAGASTDTQYF
TGTGCCAGCAGTCCAGGACTAGCGGGGGCCAGCACAGATACGCAGTATTTT
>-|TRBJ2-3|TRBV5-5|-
CASSLQGPDPATQYF
TGTGCCAGCAGCTTGCAGGGGCCGGACCCCGCCACGCAGTATTTT
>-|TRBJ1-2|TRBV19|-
CASRSDWDLGGGYTF
TGTGCCAGTAGGTCCGATTGGGACCTTGGAGGGGGCTACACCTTC
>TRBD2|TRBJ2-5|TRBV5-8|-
CASSLGEPSGAETQYF
TGTGCCAGCAGCTTGGGAGAGCCTAGCGGGGCGGAGACCCAGTACTTC
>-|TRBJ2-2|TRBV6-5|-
CASKRTGELFF
TGTGCCAGTAAGCGAACCGGGGAGCTGTTTTTT
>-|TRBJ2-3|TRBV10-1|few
CASSEFILGRTDTQYF
TGCGCCAGCAGTGAGTTTATCCTAGGAAGGACAGATACGCAGTATTTT
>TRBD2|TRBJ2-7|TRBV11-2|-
CASSMSGKTYEQYF
TGTGCCAGCAGCATGAGCGGGAAGACCTACGAGCAGTACTTC
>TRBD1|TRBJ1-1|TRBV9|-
CASSLWTGENTEAFF
TGTGCCAGCAGCCTGTGGACAGGGGAGAACACTGAAGCTTTCTTT
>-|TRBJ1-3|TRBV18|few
CASSSLTLSGNTIYF
TGTGCCAGCTCATCCTTGACACTCTCTGGAAACACCATATATTTT
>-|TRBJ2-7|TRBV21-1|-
CAIGTSGNSSPYEQYF
TGTGCCATCGGGACTAGCGGGAACTCCTCCCCCTACGAGCAGTACTTC
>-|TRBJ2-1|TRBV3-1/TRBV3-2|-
CASSQESPDNEQFF
TGTGCCAGCAGCCAAGAATCCCCGGACAATGAGCAGTTCTTC
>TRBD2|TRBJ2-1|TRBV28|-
CASRPTGLAGPTPNEQFF
TGTGCCAGCAGGCCGACGGGACTAGCGGGCCCCACCCCCAATGAGCAGTTCTTC